This is a list of T cell receptor beta chains from one sample in a study of T cells after yellow fever vaccination. Each CDR3 protein gets one entry after TCRdb re-called the 5' RACE reads with MiXCR. Among about 96,000 distinct CDR3 sequences listed, over 8% were seen once. Sample: CD8+ T cells not binding an NS4B(214-222) dextramer, sorted from PBMCs, taken less than 16 days after the first yellow fever vaccination. The source is a man younger than 35 who received the YFV17D yellow fever vaccine. The CDR3 runs from the conserved cysteine through the conserved F or W. The D gene is left open where the match is weak. Rows may omit the clone size; those that give it use once, few, many or a size class.

j_call: TRBJ2-7; d_call: .; clone_size: few; v_call: TRBV4-3; cdr3_nt: TGCGCCAGCAGCCAATCAGGAGGCATAGGGGTCTACGAGCAGTACTTC; cdr3_aa: CASSQSGGIGVYEQYF
j_call: TRBJ2-3; d_call: .; clone_size: few; v_call: TRBV7-9; cdr3_nt: TGTGCCAGCAGCCCGTCCGGGACGGGAAGGTCCACAGATACGCAGTATTTT; cdr3_aa: CASSPSGTGRSTDTQYF
j_call: TRBJ2-2; d_call: .; clone_size: few; v_call: TRBV11-2; cdr3_nt: TGTGCCAGCAGCTTAAACGGGGGCACCGGGGAGCTGTTTTTT; cdr3_aa: CASSLNGGTGELFF
j_call: TRBJ2-1; d_call: TRBD1; clone_size: .; v_call: TRBV6-1; cdr3_nt: TGTGCCAGCAGTCAAGGGGCACCGGGACAGGGGGAGTTAAGGCAGTTCTTC; cdr3_aa: CASSQGAPGQGELRQFF
j_call: TRBJ1-2; d_call: .; clone_size: .; v_call: TRBV6-5; cdr3_nt: TGTGCCAGCAGTTACTCCTCCGGCCTAGACGGCTACACCTTC; cdr3_aa: CASSYSSGLDGYTF
j_call: TRBJ1-6; d_call: .; clone_size: .; v_call: TRBV7-2; cdr3_nt: TGTGCCAGCACCGATTGGGGGGTTTTGGGACTCCACTTT; cdr3_aa: CASTDWGVLGLHF
j_call: TRBJ2-2; d_call: .; clone_size: few; v_call: TRBV19; cdr3_nt: TGTGCCAGTAGTATGGGGGGCGCGGCCGGGGAGCTGTTTTTT; cdr3_aa: CASSMGGAAGELFF
j_call: TRBJ2-1; d_call: .; clone_size: few; v_call: TRBV7-2; cdr3_nt: TGTGCCAGCAGCGTGGGGGGGGCTCCAAATGAGCAGTTCTTC; cdr3_aa: CASSVGGAPNEQFF
j_call: TRBJ2-6; d_call: TRBD1; clone_size: once; v_call: TRBV3-1; cdr3_nt: TGTGCCTGCTCCTCGGACAGGGCTAGCTCTGGGGCCAACGTCCTGACTTTC; cdr3_aa: CACSSDRASSGANVLTF
j_call: TRBJ2-7; d_call: .; clone_size: .; v_call: TRBV28; cdr3_nt: TGTGCCAGCAGAAAGAGGGACGGCCGCTCCTACGAGCAGTACTTC; cdr3_aa: CASRKRDGRSYEQYF
j_call: TRBJ2-2; d_call: .; clone_size: .; v_call: TRBV5-4; cdr3_nt: TGTGCCAGCTGGGGGCCCGGGGAGCTGTTTTTT; cdr3_aa: CASWGPGELFF
j_call: TRBJ1-2; d_call: TRBD1; clone_size: .; v_call: TRBV20-1; cdr3_nt: TGCAGTGCTAGGTACCGGGACAGGGAGGTTTCAGGCTATGGCTACACCTTC; cdr3_aa: CSARYRDREVSGYGYTF
j_call: TRBJ2-7; d_call: .; clone_size: .; v_call: TRBV20-1; cdr3_nt: TGCAGTGCCCCGGTCGGGGTCACCTACGAGCAGTACTTC; cdr3_aa: CSAPVGVTYEQYF
j_call: TRBJ2-5; d_call: TRBD1; clone_size: few; v_call: TRBV7-9; cdr3_nt: TGTGCCAGCAGCTTCCGGGACAGGGTTTGGGAGACCCAGTACTTC; cdr3_aa: CASSFRDRVWETQYF
j_call: TRBJ2-3; d_call: TRBD2; clone_size: few; v_call: TRBV4-3; cdr3_nt: TGCGCCAGCAGCTCCAGACTAGCGAAGGGTTCAGATACGCAGTATTTT; cdr3_aa: CASSSRLAKGSDTQYF
j_call: TRBJ2-2; d_call: .; clone_size: few; v_call: TRBV13; cdr3_nt: TGTGCCAGCAGTTTTGAGGGGACGGAGACCGGGGAGCTGTTTTTT; cdr3_aa: CASSFEGTETGELFF
j_call: TRBJ1-2; d_call: TRBD1; clone_size: many; v_call: TRBV5-1; cdr3_nt: TGCGCCAGCAGCCTGGGACAGCTTAATAACTATGGCTACACCTTC; cdr3_aa: CASSLGQLNNYGYTF
j_call: TRBJ2-2; d_call: .; clone_size: few; v_call: TRBV12-3/TRBV12-4; cdr3_nt: TGTGCCAGCACTTGGACCAGGGTTGCCGGGGAGCTGTTTTTT; cdr3_aa: CASTWTRVAGELFF
j_call: TRBJ2-7; d_call: .; clone_size: .; v_call: TRBV20-1; cdr3_nt: TGCAGTGGAAGAAGCCGGCAGTACGAGCAGTACTTC; cdr3_aa: CSGRSRQYEQYF
j_call: TRBJ1-5; d_call: TRBD1; clone_size: .; v_call: TRBV4-1; cdr3_nt: TGCGCCAGCAGCCAAGTACAGGGGAATCAGCCCCAGCATTTT; cdr3_aa: CASSQVQGNQPQHF
j_call: TRBJ2-2; d_call: .; clone_size: few; v_call: TRBV7-9; cdr3_nt: TGTGCCAGCAGCCCAACAGGGACAAAGAACACCGGGGAGCTGTTTTTT; cdr3_aa: CASSPTGTKNTGELFF
j_call: TRBJ2-7; d_call: TRBD2; clone_size: many; v_call: TRBV7-6; cdr3_nt: TGTGCCAGCAGCTTAGGTAGTCAGCTAGCGGGGGCCTCCTACGAGCAGTACTTC; cdr3_aa: CASSLGSQLAGASYEQYF
j_call: TRBJ2-6; d_call: .; clone_size: few; v_call: TRBV7-2; cdr3_nt: TGTGCCAGCAGCTTAGCGGGGTGGGGCTCTGGGGCCAACGTCCTGACTTTC; cdr3_aa: CASSLAGWGSGANVLTF
j_call: TRBJ1-2; d_call: TRBD1; clone_size: .; v_call: TRBV29-1; cdr3_nt: TGCAGCACATGGGACAGCGGCTACACCTTC; cdr3_aa: CSTWDSGYTF
j_call: TRBJ2-3; d_call: .; clone_size: .; v_call: TRBV19; cdr3_nt: TGTGCCAGTAGTATTCGGGGTGCTAGCACAGATACGCAGTATTTT; cdr3_aa: CASSIRGASTDTQYF
j_call: TRBJ2-3; d_call: .; clone_size: .; v_call: TRBV5-4; cdr3_nt: TGTGCCAGCAGCGAGACCACAGATACGCAGTATTTT; cdr3_aa: CASSETTDTQYF
j_call: TRBJ2-3; d_call: TRBD2; clone_size: .; v_call: TRBV11-1; cdr3_nt: TGTGCCAGCAGCTCCTCCCTGATACTCCTAGCGGGGGACACAGATACGCAGTATTTT; cdr3_aa: CASSSSLILLAGDTDTQYF
j_call: TRBJ2-5; d_call: .; clone_size: .; v_call: TRBV3-1; cdr3_nt: TGTGCCAGCAGCCAAGCCGGCCCAGCCCTCCAAGAGACCCAGTACTTC; cdr3_aa: CASSQAGPALQETQYF
j_call: TRBJ2-5; d_call: .; clone_size: few; v_call: TRBV3-1; cdr3_nt: TGTGCCAGCAGCCAAGGGGTTATGAGTGGGGAGACCCAGTACTTC; cdr3_aa: CASSQGVMSGETQYF
j_call: TRBJ2-5; d_call: .; clone_size: .; v_call: TRBV12-3/TRBV12-4; cdr3_nt: TGTGCCAGCAGTTTCGAGGACAGTCCGTGGGAGACCCAGTACTTC; cdr3_aa: CASSFEDSPWETQYF
j_call: TRBJ1-3; d_call: .; clone_size: .; v_call: TRBV19; cdr3_nt: TGTGCCAGTAGTGCCTATAACGGATTCTCTGGAAACACCATATATTTT; cdr3_aa: CASSAYNGFSGNTIYF
j_call: TRBJ1-2; d_call: .; clone_size: .; v_call: TRBV7-6; cdr3_nt: TGTGCCAGCAGCTTAGAATCGGGGATGGTTGATGGCTACACCTTC; cdr3_aa: CASSLESGMVDGYTF
j_call: TRBJ1-1; d_call: .; clone_size: few; v_call: TRBV7-2; cdr3_nt: TGTGCCAGCAGCTTACTTCCGGGACACCCGAACACTGAAGCTTTCTTT; cdr3_aa: CASSLLPGHPNTEAFF
j_call: TRBJ1-1; d_call: .; clone_size: few; v_call: TRBV13; cdr3_nt: TGTGCCAGCAGCTTACGGCAGCTGAACACTGAAGCTTTCTTT; cdr3_aa: CASSLRQLNTEAFF
j_call: TRBJ2-1; d_call: TRBD1; clone_size: few; v_call: TRBV5-1; cdr3_nt: TGCGCCAGCAGCTCGGAGGGGACAGGGGCGAATGAGCAGTTCTTC; cdr3_aa: CASSSEGTGANEQFF
j_call: TRBJ2-1; d_call: TRBD2; clone_size: .; v_call: TRBV5-5; cdr3_nt: TGTGCCAGCAGCTCAGTAGCGGGGGGCTACAATGAGCAGTTCTTC; cdr3_aa: CASSSVAGGYNEQFF
j_call: TRBJ2-1; d_call: TRBD2; clone_size: few; v_call: TRBV4-3; cdr3_nt: TGCGCCAGCAGACCCGGGACTAGCGCCTACAATGAGCAGTTCTTC; cdr3_aa: CASRPGTSAYNEQFF